This is a list of T cell receptor beta chains from one sample in a study of blood T cell repertoires in COVID-19. The method was immunoSEQ multiplex PCR; TCRdb's version includes in-frame clones alone and lacks a portion of them. The top ten clones hold less than 6% of a sample with roughly 220,000 clones, roughly 80% of them seen once. Source material: peripheral blood. All receptors derive from a woman in her 70s with acute or convalescent COVID-19. Each CDR3 is given with its conserved first and last residue. A D gene is named only where the DNA matches it firmly. The size of a clone is reported for some rows only, either as once, few or many, or as a class for expanded clones.

CDR3: CASRGQVEAFF
DNA: TGTGCCAGCAGGGGACAGGTTGAAGCTTTCTTT
length: 11
D: TRBD1
size: -
J: TRBJ1-1
V: TRBV7-9

CDR3: CASSLGGQVISGYTF
DNA: TGTGCCAGCAGCCTAGGAGGACAGGTGATATCTGGCTACACCTTC
length: 15
D: TRBD1
size: -
J: TRBJ1-2
V: TRBV5-4

CDR3: CASSEVTSGSGNTIYF
DNA: TGTGCCAGCAGTGAAGTCACTTCAGGTTCTGGAAACACCATATATTTT
length: 16
D: -
size: -
J: TRBJ1-3
V: TRBV6-1

CDR3: CSVEDGRGSSYNEQFF
DNA: TGCAGCGTTGAAGATGGTCGGGGGAGCTCCTACAATGAGCAGTTCTTC
length: 16
D: -
size: -
J: TRBJ2-1
V: TRBV29-1

CDR3: CASSFSSGRGETQYF
DNA: TGTGCCAGCAGCTTCTCTAGCGGGAGGGGAGAGACCCAGTACTTC
length: 15
D: TRBD2
size: -
J: TRBJ2-5
V: TRBV11-2

CDR3: CATSDWTNNEQFF
DNA: TGTGCCACCAGTGACTGGACAAACAATGAGCAGTTCTTC
length: 13
D: -
size: once
J: TRBJ2-1
V: TRBV24-1

CDR3: CASSLGMYRGSLSYNEQFF
DNA: TGTGCCAGCAGCTTAGGGATGTACAGGGGAAGTCTCTCCTACAATGAGCAGTTCTTC
length: 19
D: TRBD1
size: -
J: TRBJ2-1
V: TRBV11-2

CDR3: CASSPTGGETQYF
DNA: TGTGCCAGCAGCCCCACGGGAGGCGAGACCCAGTACTTC
length: 13
D: TRBD2
size: -
J: TRBJ2-5
V: TRBV3-1/TRBV3-2

CDR3: CASSVEAAGVDTQYF
DNA: TGTGCCAGCAGCGTAGAAGCGGCCGGGGTAGATACGCAGTATTTT
length: 15
D: -
size: -
J: TRBJ2-3
V: TRBV9

CDR3: CASSPTGVTGELFF
DNA: TGTGCCAGCAGCCCTACAGGGGTGACCGGGGAGCTGTTTTTT
length: 14
D: TRBD1
size: -
J: TRBJ2-2
V: TRBV7-9

CDR3: CASSYSQGTGSPLHF
DNA: TGTGCCAGCAGTTACTCTCAGGGGACAGGATCACCCCTCCACTTT
length: 15
D: TRBD1
size: few
J: TRBJ1-6
V: TRBV6-5

CDR3: CSASSGLAGGGTDTQYF
DNA: TGCAGTGCTAGTTCGGGACTAGCGGGAGGGGGCACAGATACGCAGTATTTT
length: 17
D: TRBD2
size: -
J: TRBJ2-3
V: TRBV20-1

CDR3: CASSFTEKETQYF
DNA: TGTGCCAGCAGTTTTACAGAGAAAGAGACCCAGTACTTC
length: 13
D: -
size: once
J: TRBJ2-5
V: TRBV12-3/TRBV12-4

CDR3: CASRMGQGVYEQYF
DNA: TGTGCCAGCAGGATGGGACAGGGGGTCTACGAGCAGTACTTC
length: 14
D: TRBD1
size: -
J: TRBJ2-7
V: TRBV27

CDR3: CSALAGALYEQYF
DNA: TGCAGCGCGTTAGCGGGAGCACTCTACGAGCAGTACTTC
length: 13
D: TRBD2
size: -
J: TRBJ2-7
V: TRBV29-1

CDR3: CASTPSGYYGYTF
DNA: TGTGCCAGCACCCCTTCAGGGTACTATGGCTACACCTTC
length: 13
D: -
size: -
J: TRBJ1-2
V: TRBV3-1/TRBV3-2

CDR3: CASSKSQGASLWVYRETQYF
DNA: TGTGCCAGCAGCAAGTCGCAGGGGGCCTCTTTATGGGTATATCGAGAGACCCAGTACTTC
length: 20
D: -
size: -
J: TRBJ2-5
V: TRBV21-1

CDR3: CASSLELAGGPDTQYF
DNA: TGCGCCAGCAGCTTGGAGCTAGCGGGAGGTCCAGATACGCAGTATTTT
length: 16
D: TRBD2
size: -
J: TRBJ2-3
V: TRBV5-1

CDR3: CASIWTGDQETQYF
DNA: TGTGCCAGCATTTGGACAGGCGACCAAGAGACCCAGTACTTC
length: 14
D: TRBD1
size: -
J: TRBJ2-5
V: TRBV2

CDR3: CASSETGGGNTDTQYF
DNA: TGCGCCAGCAGCGAGACAGGGGGCGGGAACACAGATACGCAGTATTTT
length: 16
D: TRBD1
size: once
J: TRBJ2-3
V: TRBV5-1

CDR3: CASSPSGTSYNEQFF
DNA: TGTGCCAGCAGCCCCTCGGGGACTAGCTACAATGAGCAGTTCTTC
length: 15
D: TRBD2
size: -
J: TRBJ2-1
V: TRBV9

CDR3: CASSLDRGGYGYTF
DNA: TGTGCCAGCAGCCTGGACAGGGGTGGCTATGGCTACACCTTC
length: 14
D: TRBD1
size: -
J: TRBJ1-2
V: TRBV11-3

CDR3: CASSQAGAGETQYF
DNA: TGTGCCAGCAGCCAAGCAGGGGCCGGGGAGACCCAGTACTTC
length: 14
D: -
size: -
J: TRBJ2-5
V: TRBV4-2

CDR3: CASSYRGQGRGGELFF
DNA: TGTGCCAGCAGTTACCGGGGACAGGGAAGGGGCGGGGAGCTGTTTTTT
length: 16
D: TRBD1
size: -
J: TRBJ2-2
V: TRBV6-5

CDR3: CATSPAGLAGAYEQYF
DNA: TGTGCCACCAGCCCGGCGGGACTAGCGGGAGCCTACGAGCAGTACTTC
length: 16
D: TRBD2
size: few
J: TRBJ2-7
V: TRBV15

CDR3: CASSVLAGEGTQYF
DNA: TGTGCCAGCAGTGTTCTAGCGGGAGAAGGTACGCAGTATTTT
length: 14
D: TRBD2
size: -
J: TRBJ2-3
V: TRBV2

CDR3: CAITGDRVIGYTF
DNA: TGTGCCATCACCGGGGACAGGGTGATTGGCTACACCTTC
length: 13
D: TRBD1
size: -
J: TRBJ1-2
V: TRBV10-3

CDR3: CSVTSSYEQYF
DNA: TGCAGCGTTACCAGCTCCTACGAGCAGTACTTC
length: 11
D: -
size: once
J: TRBJ2-7
V: TRBV29-1

CDR3: CSVEVSGQPQHF
DNA: TGCAGCGTTGAGGTATCGGGTCAGCCCCAGCATTTT
length: 12
D: -
size: -
J: TRBJ1-5
V: TRBV29-1

CDR3: CASSGGLNSYNEQFF
DNA: TGTGCCAGCAGCGGGGGACTAAACTCCTACAATGAGCAGTTCTTC
length: 15
D: TRBD2
size: -
J: TRBJ2-1
V: TRBV9

CDR3: CASSYSRGTTYEQYF
DNA: TGTGCCAGCAGTTACTCGAGAGGAACTACCTACGAGCAGTACTTC
length: 15
D: -
size: -
J: TRBJ2-7
V: TRBV6-5

CDR3: CASSLVAGEYEQYF
DNA: TGTGCCAGCAGCTTGGTAGCCGGGGAGTACGAGCAGTACTTC
length: 14
D: -
size: -
J: TRBJ2-7
V: TRBV5-5

CDR3: CASSLLTTPQETQYF
DNA: TGTGCCAGCAGTTTATTGACAACACCCCAAGAGACCCAGTACTTC
length: 15
D: -
size: once
J: TRBJ2-5
V: TRBV27

CDR3: CASSFGTRNSPLHF
DNA: TGTGCCAGCAGTTTTGGGACACGCAATTCACCCCTCCACTTT
length: 14
D: -
size: -
J: TRBJ1-6
V: TRBV27

CDR3: CASSDRGNSPLHF
DNA: TGTGCCAGCAGTGACAGGGGAAATTCACCCCTCCACTTT
length: 13
D: -
size: -
J: TRBJ1-6
V: TRBV2

CDR3: CASSVMGLAENIQYF
DNA: TGCGCCAGCAGCGTGATGGGACTAGCGGAAAACATTCAGTACTTC
length: 15
D: TRBD2
size: -
J: TRBJ2-4
V: TRBV5-1

CDR3: CASSPQVLNTEAFF
DNA: TGTGCCAGCAGTCCGCAGGTTTTGAACACTGAAGCTTTCTTT
length: 14
D: -
size: -
J: TRBJ1-1
V: TRBV6-5

CDR3: CASTNRADTQYF
DNA: TGTGCCAGCACTAATCGAGCAGATACGCAGTATTTT
length: 12
D: -
size: -
J: TRBJ2-3
V: TRBV6-6

CDR3: CASSSPGEAFF
DNA: TGTGCCAGTAGTAGTCCAGGTGAAGCTTTCTTT
length: 11
D: -
size: -
J: TRBJ1-1
V: TRBV19

CDR3: CASTDRNNEKLFF
DNA: TGTGCCAGTACCGACAGAAATAATGAAAAACTGTTTTTT
length: 13
D: -
size: -
J: TRBJ1-4
V: TRBV19

CDR3: CASSASTGSSGANVLTF
DNA: TGTGCCAGCAGTGCCTCGACAGGGAGCTCTGGGGCCAACGTCCTGACTTTC
length: 17
D: TRBD1
size: -
J: TRBJ2-6
V: TRBV6-4

CDR3: CASKIGQGNEKLFF
DNA: TGTGCCAGCAAAATCGGACAGGGTAATGAAAAACTGTTTTTT
length: 14
D: TRBD1
size: -
J: TRBJ1-4
V: TRBV7-9